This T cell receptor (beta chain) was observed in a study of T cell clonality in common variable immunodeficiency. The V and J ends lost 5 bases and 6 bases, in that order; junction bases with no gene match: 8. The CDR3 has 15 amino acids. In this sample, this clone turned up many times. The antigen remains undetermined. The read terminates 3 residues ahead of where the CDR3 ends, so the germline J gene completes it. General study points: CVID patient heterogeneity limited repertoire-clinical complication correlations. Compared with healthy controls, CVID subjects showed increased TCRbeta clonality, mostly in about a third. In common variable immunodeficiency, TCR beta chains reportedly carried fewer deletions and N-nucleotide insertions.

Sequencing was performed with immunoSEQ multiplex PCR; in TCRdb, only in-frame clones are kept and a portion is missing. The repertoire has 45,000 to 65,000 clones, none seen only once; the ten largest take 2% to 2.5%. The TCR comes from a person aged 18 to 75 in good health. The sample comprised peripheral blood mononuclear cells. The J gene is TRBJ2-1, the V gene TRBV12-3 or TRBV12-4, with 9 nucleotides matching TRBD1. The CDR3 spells CASSNRDRVPNEQFF. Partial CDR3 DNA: TGTGCCAGCAGTAACCGGGACAGGGTTCCCAATGAG.